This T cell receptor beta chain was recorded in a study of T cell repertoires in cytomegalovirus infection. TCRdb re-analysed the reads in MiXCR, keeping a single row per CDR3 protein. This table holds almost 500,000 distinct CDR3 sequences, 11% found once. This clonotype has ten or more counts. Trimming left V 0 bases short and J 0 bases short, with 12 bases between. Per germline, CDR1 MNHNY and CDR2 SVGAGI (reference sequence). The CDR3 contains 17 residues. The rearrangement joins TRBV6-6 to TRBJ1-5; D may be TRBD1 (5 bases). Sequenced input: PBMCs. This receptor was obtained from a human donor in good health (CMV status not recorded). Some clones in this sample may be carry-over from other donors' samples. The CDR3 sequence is CASSYSSDIYSNQPQHF. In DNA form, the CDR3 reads TGTGCCAGCAGTTACTCCTCGGACATCTATAGCAATCAGCCCCAGCATTTT.